This TCR beta chain was identified during a study of molecular identifiers for immune sequencing clone quantification. This clonotype was detected many times. Each CDR3 protein gets one entry after TCRdb re-called the PCR reads with MiXCR. The sample yields about 640,000 distinct CDR3 sequences, just under 20% seen once. Trimming took 1 base from V and 2 from J, leaving 6 bases between them. Germline V lookup: CDR1 LNHDA, CDR2 SQIVND (reference sequence). The CDR3 sequence is 13 residues long. This sequence originates from a human donor in good health. Some libraries in this study had Jurkat cell RNA spiked in. The specimen sequenced was naive CD8+ T cells from blood, with Jurkat cell RNA spiked in. As to subset: FACS-sorted CD8+CD4-CCR7+CD45RA+ naive T cells. V usage is TRBV19 and J usage is TRBJ2-7; unclear D gene. The CDR3 coding sequence is TGTGCCAGTAGTATAGGGCCCGCCTACGAGCAGTACTTC. It specifies CASSIGPAYEQYF.